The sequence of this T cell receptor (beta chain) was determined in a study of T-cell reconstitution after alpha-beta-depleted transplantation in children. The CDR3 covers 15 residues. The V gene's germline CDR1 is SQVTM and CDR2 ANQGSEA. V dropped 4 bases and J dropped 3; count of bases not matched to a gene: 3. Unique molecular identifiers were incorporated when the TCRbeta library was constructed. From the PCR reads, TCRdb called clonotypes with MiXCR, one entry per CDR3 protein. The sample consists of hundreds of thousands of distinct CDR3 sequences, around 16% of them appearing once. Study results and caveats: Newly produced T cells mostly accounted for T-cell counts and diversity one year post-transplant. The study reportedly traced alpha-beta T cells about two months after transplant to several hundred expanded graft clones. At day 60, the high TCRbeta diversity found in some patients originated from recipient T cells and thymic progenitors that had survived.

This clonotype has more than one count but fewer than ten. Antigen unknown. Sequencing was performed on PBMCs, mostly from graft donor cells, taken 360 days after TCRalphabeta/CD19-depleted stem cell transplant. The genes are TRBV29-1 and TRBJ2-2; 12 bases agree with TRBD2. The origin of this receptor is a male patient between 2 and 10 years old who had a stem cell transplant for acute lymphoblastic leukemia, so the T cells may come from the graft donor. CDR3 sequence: CSVAGLAGYTGELFF. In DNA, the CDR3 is TGCAGCGTTGCCGGACTAGCGGGGTACACCGGGGAGCTGTTTTTT.